A selection of T cell receptor beta chains follows, all from one sample in a study of Tregs in tolerant kidney transplant recipients. Clones were read by immunoSEQ multiplex PCR, and TCRdb kept only the in-frame ones, dropping some. Of 80,000 to 90,000 clones in the sample, roughly nine tenths were seen once. Sequencing used CD8+ T cells from blood. The receptor source for this set is a human donor in good health. CDR3s include the opening cysteine and the closing phenylalanine or tryptophan. Fields, in order: V gene, D gene, clone size, J gene, CDR3 protein, CDR3 DNA. The D gene is left open where the match is weak. Not every row has a clone size; where given, it reads once, few, many or a size class.

V: TRBV27; D: .; size: .; J: TRBJ1-4; CDR3: CASSLRATNEKLFF; DNA: TGTGCCAGCAGTTTACGCGCAACTAATGAAAAACTGTTTTTT
V: TRBV15; D: TRBD1; size: .; J: TRBJ2-2; CDR3: CGTGDTGELFF; DNA: TGTGGGACAGGGGACACCGGGGAGCTGTTTTTT
V: TRBV27; D: .; size: once; J: TRBJ1-2; CDR3: CASSLNGFGYTF; DNA: TGTGCCAGCAGCCTAAATGGGTTTGGCTACACCTTC
V: TRBV4-1; D: TRBD1; size: .; J: TRBJ2-7; CDR3: CASSQADRGYEQYF; DNA: TGCGCCAGCAGCCAAGCGGACAGGGGATACGAGCAGTACTTC
V: TRBV27; D: .; size: .; J: TRBJ2-1; CDR3: CASSPSTGNLGAEQFF; DNA: TGTGCCAGCAGTCCCTCGACAGGAAACCTCGGCGCTGAGCAGTTCTTC
V: TRBV27; D: .; size: .; J: TRBJ1-4; CDR3: CASSLGQGREKLFF; DNA: TGTGCCAGCAGTTTGGGGCAGGGACGCGAAAAACTGTTTTTT
V: TRBV10-2; D: TRBD1; size: .; J: TRBJ2-5; CDR3: CASMGPGTGALSQYF; DNA: TGCGCCAGCATGGGGCCCGGGACAGGGGCGCTGTCCCAGTACTTC
V: TRBV7-9; D: .; size: .; J: TRBJ1-1; CDR3: CASSLEGRVNTEAFF; DNA: TGTGCCAGCAGCTTAGAAGGCAGAGTGAACACTGAAGCTTTCTTT
V: TRBV5-6; D: .; size: .; J: TRBJ1-5; CDR3: CASSLEARGGNQPQHF; DNA: TGTGCCAGCAGCTTGGAGGCCAGAGGGGGCAATCAGCCCCAGCATTTT
V: TRBV2; D: .; size: few; J: TRBJ2-7; CDR3: CASRGSYEQYF; DNA: TGTGCCAGCCGCGGGTCCTACGAGCAGTACTTC
V: TRBV5-5; D: .; size: .; J: TRBJ1-5; CDR3: CASSLGRGSAHQPQHF; DNA: TGTGCCAGCAGCTTGGGTAGGGGATCGGCACATCAGCCCCAGCATTTT
V: TRBV10-3; D: .; size: .; J: TRBJ2-2; CDR3: CAISEGTPNTGELFF; DNA: TGTGCCATCAGTGAGGGGACCCCGAACACCGGGGAGCTGTTTTTT
V: TRBV5-1; D: TRBD1; size: .; J: TRBJ2-2; CDR3: CASSPGTGGEGTGELFF; DNA: TGCGCCAGCAGCCCCGGGACAGGGGGCGAAGGCACCGGGGAGCTGTTTTTT
V: TRBV19; D: .; size: .; J: TRBJ1-5; CDR3: CASSIVPGANQPQHF; DNA: TGTGCCAGTAGTATAGTTCCGGGTGCCAATCAGCCCCAGCATTTT
V: TRBV7-9; D: .; size: .; J: TRBJ1-5; CDR3: CASSGGGAIQPQHF; DNA: TGTGCCAGCAGTGGCGGGGGCGCGATTCAGCCCCAGCATTTT
V: TRBV5-1; D: TRBD2; size: .; J: TRBJ2-3; CDR3: CASSKGTSGTEWQYF; DNA: TGCGCCAGCAGCAAAGGGACTAGCGGGACTGAGTGGCAGTATTTT
V: TRBV6-1; D: TRBD2; size: few; J: TRBJ2-1; CDR3: CASSEVTSGSNEQFF; DNA: TGTGCCAGCAGTGAAGTGACTAGCGGGAGCAATGAGCAGTTCTTC
V: TRBV5-1; D: TRBD2; size: .; J: TRBJ2-1; CDR3: CASSYTSGRSYYNEQFF; DNA: TGCGCCAGCAGCTACACTAGCGGGAGGTCGTACTACAATGAGCAGTTCTTC
V: TRBV7-2; D: TRBD2; size: .; J: TRBJ2-3; CDR3: CASSLELAGVQYF; DNA: TGTGCCAGCAGCTTAGAGTTAGCGGGGGTTCAGTATTTT
V: TRBV27; D: .; size: once; J: TRBJ1-5; CDR3: CASSLGSNQPQHF; DNA: TGTGCCAGCAGTCTGGGGAGCAATCAGCCCCAGCATTTT
V: TRBV7-8; D: TRBD1; size: .; J: TRBJ2-1; CDR3: CASSRTGYLYNEQFF; DNA: TGTGCCAGCAGCCGGACAGGGTACCTTTACAATGAGCAGTTCTTC
V: TRBV27; D: .; size: .; J: TRBJ1-1; CDR3: CASSPGFRATEAFF; DNA: TGTGCCAGCAGTCCAGGGTTTAGGGCCACTGAAGCTTTCTTT
V: TRBV10-3; D: TRBD1; size: .; J: TRBJ1-6; CDR3: CAISGGQEPFTSPLHF; DNA: TGTGCCATCAGTGGGGGACAGGAACCTTTTACTTCACCCCTCCACTTT
V: TRBV2; D: TRBD1; size: .; J: TRBJ2-7; CDR3: CASSRDSWDYEQYF; DNA: TGTGCCAGCAGTCGGGACAGTTGGGACTACGAGCAGTACTTC
V: TRBV19; D: .; size: .; J: TRBJ1-1; CDR3: CASSIPGGHPGTEAFF; DNA: TGTGCCAGTAGTATCCCCGGGGGCCATCCGGGCACTGAAGCTTTCTTT
V: TRBV18; D: .; size: .; J: TRBJ2-7; CDR3: CASSPGQGIPYYEQYF; DNA: TGTGCCAGCTCACCAGGGCAGGGGATCCCCTACTACGAGCAGTACTTC
V: TRBV4-1; D: TRBD1; size: .; J: TRBJ1-4; CDR3: CASSPVGTGSEKLFF; DNA: TGCGCCAGCAGCCCTGTGGGGACAGGGAGTGAAAAACTGTTTTTT
V: TRBV15; D: .; size: .; J: TRBJ2-2; CDR3: CATSSGYVGSGISPNTGELFF; DNA: TGTGCCACCAGCAGCGGCTACGTGGGTAGCGGAATATCTCCGAACACCGGGGAGCTGTTTTTT
V: TRBV9; D: .; size: .; J: TRBJ2-4; CDR3: CASSVAGREGSRAKNIQYF; DNA: TGTGCCAGCAGCGTAGCTGGGCGGGAAGGTAGTCGAGCCAAAAACATTCAGTACTTC
V: TRBV25-1; D: .; size: .; J: TRBJ2-7; CDR3: CASRDQGVYEQYF; DNA: TGTGCCAGCAGAGACCAAGGGGTTTACGAGCAGTACTTC
V: TRBV9; D: .; size: .; J: TRBJ2-5; CDR3: CASSSRGTVQETQYF; DNA: TGTGCCAGCAGCTCCCGCGGGACAGTCCAAGAGACCCAGTACTTC
V: TRBV7-6; D: TRBD2; size: .; J: TRBJ2-1; CDR3: CASSSRGSLDEQFF; DNA: TGTGCCAGCAGCTCCCGCGGGAGTTTGGATGAGCAGTTCTTC
V: TRBV4-2; D: TRBD2; size: .; J: TRBJ2-1; CDR3: CASSPGGLAELSYNEQFF; DNA: TGTGCCAGCAGCCCAGGGGGACTAGCGGAGTTGTCCTACAATGAGCAGTTCTTC
V: TRBV9; D: TRBD2; size: .; J: TRBJ2-5; CDR3: CASSGLLGLAGETQYF; DNA: TGTGCCAGCAGCGGTTTACTGGGACTAGCGGGAGAGACCCAGTACTTC
V: TRBV5-8; D: .; size: .; J: TRBJ2-7; CDR3: CASSGLRDSYEQYF; DNA: TGTGCCAGCAGCGGTCTTAGGGATTCCTACGAGCAGTACTTC
V: TRBV9; D: TRBD2; size: .; J: TRBJ2-7; CDR3: CASSVGGGAFEQYF; DNA: TGTGCCAGCAGCGTAGGCGGGGGGGCTTTCGAGCAGTACTTC
V: TRBV19; D: .; size: .; J: TRBJ1-5; CDR3: CASIGRGRQPQHF; DNA: TGTGCCAGTATCGGCAGGGGTAGACAGCCCCAGCATTTT
V: TRBV2; D: .; size: .; J: TRBJ1-1; CDR3: CASKVQGAAFF; DNA: TGTGCCAGCAAAGTGCAGGGAGCAGCTTTCTTT
V: TRBV11-3; D: TRBD2; size: .; J: TRBJ2-1; CDR3: CASSPTTSAYNEQFF; DNA: TGTGCCAGCAGCCCAACGACTAGCGCATACAATGAGCAGTTCTTC
V: TRBV19; D: TRBD2; size: .; J: TRBJ2-1; CDR3: CASSITWTSGRGEQFF; DNA: TGTGCCAGTAGTATCACGTGGACTAGCGGGAGGGGTGAGCAGTTCTTC
V: TRBV7-2; D: TRBD1; size: few; J: TRBJ1-6; CDR3: CASRTGHYNSPLHF; DNA: TGTGCCAGCCGGACAGGCCATTATAATTCACCCCTCCACTTT
V: TRBV4-2; D: .; size: .; J: TRBJ1-2; CDR3: CASSQDLAGGGYGYTF; DNA: TGTGCCAGCAGCCAAGATTTGGCAGGTGGTGGCTATGGCTACACCTTC
V: TRBV2; D: TRBD1; size: .; J: TRBJ2-7; CDR3: CASSEAGTVRPEQYF; DNA: TGTGCCAGCAGTGAAGCGGGGACAGTTCGCCCCGAGCAGTACTTC
V: TRBV4-2; D: .; size: few; J: TRBJ2-1; CDR3: CASSQVAAEEQFF; DNA: TGTGCCAGCAGCCAAGTAGCAGCGGAAGAGCAGTTCTTC
V: TRBV13; D: TRBD2; size: .; J: TRBJ2-3; CDR3: CASSPGLAGGLADTQYF; DNA: TGTGCCAGCAGCCCGGGACTAGCGGGAGGCTTGGCAGATACGCAGTATTTT
V: TRBV5-8; D: .; size: .; J: TRBJ1-5; CDR3: CASVPRSNQPQHF; DNA: TGTGCCAGCGTTCCTCGCAGCAATCAGCCCCAGCATTTT
V: TRBV10-3; D: .; size: .; J: TRBJ2-6; CDR3: CAISESATSGANVLTF; DNA: TGTGCCATCAGTGAGTCGGCCACCTCTGGGGCCAACGTCCTGACTTTC
V: TRBV19; D: TRBD2; size: .; J: TRBJ2-5; CDR3: CASSILAGQETQYF; DNA: TGTGCCAGTAGTATACTAGCGGGGCAAGAGACCCAGTACTTC
V: TRBV11-2; D: .; size: .; J: TRBJ2-1; CDR3: CASSFRGTIYNEQFF; DNA: TGTGCCAGCAGCTTTAGGGGGACAATTTACAATGAGCAGTTCTTC
V: TRBV4-1; D: TRBD2; size: .; J: TRBJ2-3; CDR3: CASSPEPGLAGLDTQYF; DNA: TGCGCCAGCAGCCCAGAGCCGGGACTAGCCGGATTAGATACGCAGTATTTT
V: TRBV19; D: TRBD1; size: .; J: TRBJ1-4; CDR3: CASTQGAGEKLFF; DNA: TGTGCCAGTACCCAGGGGGCTGGGGAAAAACTGTTTTTT
V: TRBV18; D: .; size: .; J: TRBJ2-3; CDR3: CASLGGGAEDTDTQYF; DNA: TGTGCCAGCCTTGGGGGAGGCGCGGAGGACACAGATACGCAGTATTTT
V: TRBV19; D: .; size: .; J: TRBJ2-5; CDR3: CASSRGSEVGETQYF; DNA: TGTGCCAGTAGTAGGGGGTCAGAAGTAGGTGAGACCCAGTACTTC
V: TRBV6-5; D: TRBD1; size: .; J: TRBJ2-7; CDR3: CASSYSTGEKDYEQYF; DNA: TGTGCCAGCAGTTACTCTACAGGGGAAAAGGACTACGAGCAGTACTTC
V: TRBV4-2; D: TRBD1; size: .; J: TRBJ1-2; CDR3: CASSPLQGIYGYTF; DNA: TGTGCCAGCAGCCCATTACAGGGGATCTATGGCTACACCTTC
V: TRBV6-1; D: TRBD2; size: .; J: TRBJ2-7; CDR3: CASRKTSGRNNEQYF; DNA: TGTGCCAGCAGGAAAACTAGCGGGAGGAACAACGAGCAGTACTTC
V: TRBV7-8; D: .; size: once; J: TRBJ1-2; CDR3: CASSLGGLYGYTF; DNA: TGTGCCAGCAGCTTAGGGGGTCTCTATGGCTACACCTTC